Listed here are 3 T cell receptor beta chains from one sample, sequenced in a study of regulatory T cells in long-lasting Graves disease (dated by TCRdb to 2020 to 2023). The sample's time point label, decoded: persistent/refractory GD, antithyroid drugs over 5 years with positive TRAb. For both TCR sequencing and RNA sequencing, RNA was extracted from PBMCs in TRIzol. The library was built by means of multiplex PCR. Sequencing took place on an Illumina HiSeq 4000. CDR3 regions were amplified by Arm-PCR with iRepertoire HTBI primers to construct TCR beta libraries. The public reads were quality trimmed at Q25 with fastp and then assembled into clones with MiXCR by TCRdb, keeping productive beta chains. Every entry covers one CDR3 protein and lists the most common genes and DNA from its rows. Present in this sample are about 430,000 distinct CDR3 sequences, around a fifth of which were seen just once. Approximately 15% of the sample is taken by the ten largest.

The sample here was peripheral blood mononuclear cells (PBMCs), taken when the disease was refractory, from a patient treated with antithyroid drugs. These receptors originate from a female donor with Graves disease.

The chain links TRBV12-3 or TRBV12-4 to TRBJ2-5, with TRBD1 identical over 10 bases. The length of the CDR3 is 17 residues. The ends lost 6 bases at V and 1 base at J; junction bases unmatched: 11. CDR3 sequence (DNA): TGTGCCAGCAGGCGAAGGGGACAGGGGACCCCCCAAGAGACCCAGTACTTC. It specifies CASRRRGQGTPQETQYF.

Many counts were recorded for this clonotype. The chain has TRBV5-5 and TRBJ1-1; D may be TRBD1 (5 bases). V was clipped by 1 base and J by 8 bases, with 24 bases between them. Per the germline V gene, CDR1 is SGHKS and CDR2 is YYEKEE (reference sequence). The CDR3 spans 17 residues. This CDR3 is CASSLSILTDTYGEAFF. CDR3 DNA sequence: TGTGCCAGCAGCTTGTCTATCTTAACGGACACCTACGGGGAAGCTTTCTTT. Full variable domain (remainder filled in from reference TRBV5-5 and TRBJ1-1): DAGVTQSPTHLIKTRGQQVTLRCSPISGHKSVSWYQQVLGQGPQFIFQYYEKEERGRGNFPDRFSARQFPNYSSELNVNALLLGDSALYLCASSLSILTDTYGEAFFGQGTRLTVV.

This clonotype has at least ten counts. The chain has TRBV30 and TRBJ1-1; D unresolved. V was cut by 2 bases and J by 4 bases, with 11 bases left in between. Germline CDR1 GTSNPN, CDR2 SVGIG (reference sequence). CDR3 length equals 13 residues. The CDR3 protein is CAWSSYGGTEAFF. CDR3 nucleotide sequence: TGTGCCTGGAGTTCTTATGGAGGCACTGAAGCTTTCTTT.